This TCR beta chain was identified in a study of identical twins. TCRdb redid the calling of the 5' RACE reads with MiXCR, one entry per CDR3 protein. The sample records under 450,000 distinct CDR3 sequences, less than 20% being singletons. V lost 0 bases to trimming and J lost 2 bases, with 8 bases between them. This CDR3 spans 15 amino acids. CDR1 is SGHAT and CDR2 is FQNNGV in the germline V gene. This receptor was obtained from a man aged 45-65 years in good health. The sequencing input was naive T cells sorted from blood. V usage is TRBV11-2 and J usage is TRBJ1-5, with a weak D call TRBD1 (6 bases). The CDR3 region has the DNA TGTGCCAGCAGCTTAGAGGGGGCGGGCAATCAGCCCCAGCATTTT. Amino acid sequence: CASSLEGAGNQPQHF.